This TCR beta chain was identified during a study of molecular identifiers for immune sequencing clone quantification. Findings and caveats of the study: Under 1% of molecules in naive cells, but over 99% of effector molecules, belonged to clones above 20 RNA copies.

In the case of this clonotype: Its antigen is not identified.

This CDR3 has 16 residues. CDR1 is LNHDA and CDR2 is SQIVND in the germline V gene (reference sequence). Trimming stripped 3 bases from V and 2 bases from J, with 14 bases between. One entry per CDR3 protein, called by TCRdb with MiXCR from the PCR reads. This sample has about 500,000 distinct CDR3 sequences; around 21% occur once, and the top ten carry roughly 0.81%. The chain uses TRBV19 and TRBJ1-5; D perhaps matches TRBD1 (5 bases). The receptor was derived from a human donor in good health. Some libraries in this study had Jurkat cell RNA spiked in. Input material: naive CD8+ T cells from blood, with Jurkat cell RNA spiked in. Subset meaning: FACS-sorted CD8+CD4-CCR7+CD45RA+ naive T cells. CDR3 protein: CASSIGWQGGNQPQHF. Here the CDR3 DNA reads TGTGCCAGTAGTATTGGTTGGCAGGGAGGCAATCAGCCCCAGCATTTT.